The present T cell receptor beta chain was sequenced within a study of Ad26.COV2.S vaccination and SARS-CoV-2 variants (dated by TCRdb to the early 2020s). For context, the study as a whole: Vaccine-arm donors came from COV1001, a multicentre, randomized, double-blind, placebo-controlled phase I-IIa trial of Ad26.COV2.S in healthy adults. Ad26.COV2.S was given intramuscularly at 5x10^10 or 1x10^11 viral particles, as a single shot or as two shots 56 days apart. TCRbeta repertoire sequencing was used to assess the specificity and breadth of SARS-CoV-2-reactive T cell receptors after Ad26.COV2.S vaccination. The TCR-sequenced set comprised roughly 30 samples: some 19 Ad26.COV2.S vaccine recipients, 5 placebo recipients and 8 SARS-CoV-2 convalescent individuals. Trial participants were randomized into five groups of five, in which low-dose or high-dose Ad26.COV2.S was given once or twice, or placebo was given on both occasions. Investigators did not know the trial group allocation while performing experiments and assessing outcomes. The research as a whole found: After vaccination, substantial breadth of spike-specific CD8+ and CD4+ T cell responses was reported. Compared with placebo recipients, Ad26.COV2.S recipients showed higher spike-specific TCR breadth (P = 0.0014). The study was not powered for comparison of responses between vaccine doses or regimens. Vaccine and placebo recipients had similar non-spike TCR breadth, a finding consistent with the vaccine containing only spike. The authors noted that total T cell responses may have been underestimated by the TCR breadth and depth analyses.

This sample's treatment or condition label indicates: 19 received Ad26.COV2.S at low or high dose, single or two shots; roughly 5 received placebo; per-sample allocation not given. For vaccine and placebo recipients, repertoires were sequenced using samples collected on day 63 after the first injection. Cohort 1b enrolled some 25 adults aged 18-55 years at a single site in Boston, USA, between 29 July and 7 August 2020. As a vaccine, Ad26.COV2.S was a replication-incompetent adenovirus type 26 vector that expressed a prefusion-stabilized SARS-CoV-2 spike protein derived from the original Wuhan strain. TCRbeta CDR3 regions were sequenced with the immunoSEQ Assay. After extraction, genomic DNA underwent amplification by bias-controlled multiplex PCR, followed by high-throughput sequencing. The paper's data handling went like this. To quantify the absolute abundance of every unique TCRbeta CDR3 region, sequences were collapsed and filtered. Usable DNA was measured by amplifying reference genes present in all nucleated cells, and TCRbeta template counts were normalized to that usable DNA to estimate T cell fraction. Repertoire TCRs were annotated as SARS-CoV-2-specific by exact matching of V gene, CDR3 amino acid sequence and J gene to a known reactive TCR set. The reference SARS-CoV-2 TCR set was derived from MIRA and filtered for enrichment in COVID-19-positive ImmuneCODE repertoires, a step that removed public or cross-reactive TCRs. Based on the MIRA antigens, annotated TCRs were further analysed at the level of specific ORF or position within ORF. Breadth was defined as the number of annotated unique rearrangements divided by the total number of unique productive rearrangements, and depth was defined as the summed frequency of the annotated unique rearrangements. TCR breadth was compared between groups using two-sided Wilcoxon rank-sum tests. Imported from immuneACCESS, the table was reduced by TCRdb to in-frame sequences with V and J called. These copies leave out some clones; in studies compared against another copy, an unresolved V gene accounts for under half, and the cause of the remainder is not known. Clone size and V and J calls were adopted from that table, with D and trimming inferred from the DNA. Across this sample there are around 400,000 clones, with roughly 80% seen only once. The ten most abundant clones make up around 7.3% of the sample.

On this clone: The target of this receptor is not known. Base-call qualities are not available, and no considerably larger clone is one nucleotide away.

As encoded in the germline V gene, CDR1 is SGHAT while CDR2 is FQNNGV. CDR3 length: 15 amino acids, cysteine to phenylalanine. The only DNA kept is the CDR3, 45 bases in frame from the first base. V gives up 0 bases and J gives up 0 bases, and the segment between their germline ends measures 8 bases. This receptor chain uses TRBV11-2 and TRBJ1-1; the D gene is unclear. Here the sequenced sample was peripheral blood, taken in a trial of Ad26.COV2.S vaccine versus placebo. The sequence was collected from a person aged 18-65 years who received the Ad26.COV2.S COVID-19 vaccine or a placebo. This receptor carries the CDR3 CASSLEAQLNTEAFF. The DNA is TGTGCCAGCAGCTTAGAGGCCCAGCTGAACACTGAAGCTTTCTTT.